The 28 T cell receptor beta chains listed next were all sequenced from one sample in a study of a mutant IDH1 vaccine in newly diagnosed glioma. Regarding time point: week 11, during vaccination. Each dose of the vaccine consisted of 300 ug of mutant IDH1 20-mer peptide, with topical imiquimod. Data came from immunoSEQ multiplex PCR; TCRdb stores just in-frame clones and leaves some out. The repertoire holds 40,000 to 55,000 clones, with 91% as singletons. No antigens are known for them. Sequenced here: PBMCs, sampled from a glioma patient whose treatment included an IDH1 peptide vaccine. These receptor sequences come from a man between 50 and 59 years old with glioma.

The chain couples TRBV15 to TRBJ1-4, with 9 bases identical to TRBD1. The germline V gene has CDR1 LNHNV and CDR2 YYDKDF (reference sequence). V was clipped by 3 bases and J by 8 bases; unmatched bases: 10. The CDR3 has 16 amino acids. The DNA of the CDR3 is TGTGCCACCAGCAGGCCCTCGACAGGGGGTAGGGAAAAACTGTTTTTT. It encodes CATSRPSTGGREKLFF.

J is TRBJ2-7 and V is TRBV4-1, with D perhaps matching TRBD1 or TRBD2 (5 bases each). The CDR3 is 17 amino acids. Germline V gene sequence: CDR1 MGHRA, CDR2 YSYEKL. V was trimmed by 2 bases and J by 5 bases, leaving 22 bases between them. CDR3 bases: TGCGCCAGCAGCCAAATAGTCCTGACGGGACGAGGGGACGAGCAGTACTTC. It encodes CASSQIVLTGRGDEQYF.

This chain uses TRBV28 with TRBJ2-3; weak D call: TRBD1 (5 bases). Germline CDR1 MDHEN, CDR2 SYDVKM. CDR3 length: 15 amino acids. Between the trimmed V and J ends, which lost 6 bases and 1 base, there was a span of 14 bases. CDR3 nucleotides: TGTGCCAGCAGGCCTTCGGTAGGGGGCACAGATACGCAGTATTTT. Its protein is CASRPSVGGTDTQYF.

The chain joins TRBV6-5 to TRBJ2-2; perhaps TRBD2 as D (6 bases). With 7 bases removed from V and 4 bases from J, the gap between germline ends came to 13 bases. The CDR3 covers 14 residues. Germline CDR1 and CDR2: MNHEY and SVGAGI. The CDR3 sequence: CASTGRGTTGELFF. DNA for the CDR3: TGTGCCAGCACGGGGCGGGGAACCACCGGGGAGCTGTTTTTT.

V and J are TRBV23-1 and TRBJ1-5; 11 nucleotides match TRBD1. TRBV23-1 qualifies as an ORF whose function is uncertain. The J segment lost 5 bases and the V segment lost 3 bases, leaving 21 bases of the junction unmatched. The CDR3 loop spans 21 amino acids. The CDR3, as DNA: TGCGCCAGCAGTCACGGGACATCATCCCGTGGGGACAGGGGGATGTATCAGCCCCAGCATTTT. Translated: CASSHGTSSRGDRGMYQPQHF.

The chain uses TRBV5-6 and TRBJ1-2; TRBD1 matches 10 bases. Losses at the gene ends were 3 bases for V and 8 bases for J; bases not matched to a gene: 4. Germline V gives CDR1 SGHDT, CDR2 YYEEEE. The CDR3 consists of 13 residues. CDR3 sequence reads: CASSSGQGSGYTF. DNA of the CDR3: TGTGCCAGCAGCTCGGGACAGGGGTCCGGCTACACCTTC.

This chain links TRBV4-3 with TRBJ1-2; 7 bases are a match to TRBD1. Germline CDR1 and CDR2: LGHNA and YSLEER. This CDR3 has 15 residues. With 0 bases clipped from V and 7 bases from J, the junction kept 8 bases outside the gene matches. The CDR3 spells CASSQDGLTGPGYTF. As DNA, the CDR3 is TGCGCCAGCAGCCAAGATGGATTGACAGGGCCTGGCTACACCTTC.

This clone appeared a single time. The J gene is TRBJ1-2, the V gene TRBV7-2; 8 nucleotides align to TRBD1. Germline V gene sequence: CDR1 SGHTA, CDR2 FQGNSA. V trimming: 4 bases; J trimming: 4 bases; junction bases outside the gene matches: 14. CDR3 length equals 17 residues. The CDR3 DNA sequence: TGTGCCAGCAGCTCCTCCACCGGACAGGGAAGAGGCTATGGCTACACCTTC. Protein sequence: CASSSSTGQGRGYGYTF.

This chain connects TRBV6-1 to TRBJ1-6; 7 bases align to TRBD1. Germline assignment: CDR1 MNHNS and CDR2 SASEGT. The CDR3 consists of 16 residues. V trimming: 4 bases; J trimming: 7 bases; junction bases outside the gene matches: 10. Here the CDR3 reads CASSVRTGARNSPLHF. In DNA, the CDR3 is TGTGCCAGCAGTGTGCGTACAGGGGCCAGGAATTCACCCCTCCACTTT.

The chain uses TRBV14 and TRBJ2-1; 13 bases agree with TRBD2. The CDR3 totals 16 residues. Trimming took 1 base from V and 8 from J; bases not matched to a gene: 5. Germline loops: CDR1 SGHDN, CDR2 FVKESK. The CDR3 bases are TGTGCCAGCAGCCAAGGCGGACTAGCGGGAGTCGATGAGCAGTTCTTC. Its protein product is CASSQGGLAGVDEQFF.

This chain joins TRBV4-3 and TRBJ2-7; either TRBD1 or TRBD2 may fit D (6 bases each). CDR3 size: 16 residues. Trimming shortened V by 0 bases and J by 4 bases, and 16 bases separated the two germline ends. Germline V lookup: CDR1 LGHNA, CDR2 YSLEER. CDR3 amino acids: CASSQDRRGELYEQYF. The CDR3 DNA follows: TGCGCCAGCAGCCAAGATCGAAGGGGGGAATTGTACGAGCAGTACTTC.

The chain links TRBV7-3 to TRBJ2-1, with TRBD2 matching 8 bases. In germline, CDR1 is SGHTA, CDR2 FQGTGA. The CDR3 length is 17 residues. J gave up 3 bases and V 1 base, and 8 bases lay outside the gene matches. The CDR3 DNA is TGTGCCAGCAGCTTAAGCCCCGGGGGGGTGGGCTACAATGAGCAGTTCTTC. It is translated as CASSLSPGGVGYNEQFF.

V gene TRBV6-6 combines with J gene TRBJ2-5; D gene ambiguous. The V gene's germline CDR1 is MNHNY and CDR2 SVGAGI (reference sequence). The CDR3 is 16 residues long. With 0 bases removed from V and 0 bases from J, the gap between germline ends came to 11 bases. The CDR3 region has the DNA TGTGCCAGCAGTTACTCGCCTGAATGGTACCAAGAGACCCAGTACTTC. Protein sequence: CASSYSPEWYQETQYF.

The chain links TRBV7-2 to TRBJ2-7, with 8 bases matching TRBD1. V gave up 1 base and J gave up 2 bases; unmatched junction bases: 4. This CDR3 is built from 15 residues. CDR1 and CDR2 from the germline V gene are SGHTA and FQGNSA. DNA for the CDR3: TGTGCCAGCAGCTTAGAGCAGGGGGCTACCTACGAGCAGTACTTC. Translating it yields CASSLEQGATYEQYF.

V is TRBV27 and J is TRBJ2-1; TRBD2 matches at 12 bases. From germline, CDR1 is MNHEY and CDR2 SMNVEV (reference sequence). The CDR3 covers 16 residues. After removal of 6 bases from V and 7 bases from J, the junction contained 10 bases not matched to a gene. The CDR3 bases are TGTGCCAGCAGCCAACCCGGGACTAGCGGGCTAAATGAGCAGTTCTTC. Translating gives CASSQPGTSGLNEQFF.

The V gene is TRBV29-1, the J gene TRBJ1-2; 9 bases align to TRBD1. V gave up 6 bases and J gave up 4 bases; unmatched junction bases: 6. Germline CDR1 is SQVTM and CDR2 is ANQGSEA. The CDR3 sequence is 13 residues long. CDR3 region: CSVSTGGTYGYTF. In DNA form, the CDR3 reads TGCAGCGTGTCGACAGGGGGTACCTATGGCTACACCTTC.

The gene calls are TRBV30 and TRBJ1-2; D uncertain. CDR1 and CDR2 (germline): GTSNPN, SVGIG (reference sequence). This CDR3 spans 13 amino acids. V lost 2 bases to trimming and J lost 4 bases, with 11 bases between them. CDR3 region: CAWSKRAGYGYTF. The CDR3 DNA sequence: TGTGCCTGGAGTAAAAGGGCTGGCTATGGCTACACCTTC.

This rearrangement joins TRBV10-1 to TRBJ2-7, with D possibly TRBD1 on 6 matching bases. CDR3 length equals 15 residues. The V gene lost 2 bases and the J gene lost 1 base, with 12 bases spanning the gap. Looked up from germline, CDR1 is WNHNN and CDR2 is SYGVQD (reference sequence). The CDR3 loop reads CASSEGRGASYEQYF. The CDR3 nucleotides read TGCGCCAGCAGTGAGGGCAGGGGAGCGTCCTACGAGCAGTACTTC.

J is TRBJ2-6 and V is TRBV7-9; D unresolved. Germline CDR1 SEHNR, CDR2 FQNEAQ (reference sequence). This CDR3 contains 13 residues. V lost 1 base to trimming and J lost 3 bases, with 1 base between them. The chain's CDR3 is CASSLVGANVLTF. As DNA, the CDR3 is TGTGCCAGCAGCTTAGTTGGGGCCAACGTCCTGACTTTC.

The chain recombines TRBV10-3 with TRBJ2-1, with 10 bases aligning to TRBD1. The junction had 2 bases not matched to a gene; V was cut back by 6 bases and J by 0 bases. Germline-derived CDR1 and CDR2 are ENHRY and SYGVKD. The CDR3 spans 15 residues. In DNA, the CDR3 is TGTGCCATCAGCGGACAGGGGGTCTCCTACAATGAGCAGTTCTTC. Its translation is CAISGQGVSYNEQFF.

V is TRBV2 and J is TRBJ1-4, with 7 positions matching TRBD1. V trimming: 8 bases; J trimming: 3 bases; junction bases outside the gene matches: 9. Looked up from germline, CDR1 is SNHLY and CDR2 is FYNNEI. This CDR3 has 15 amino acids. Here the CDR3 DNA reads TGTGCCAGCGGGCAGGGGGGACTAGCTAATGAAAAACTGTTTTTT. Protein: CASGQGGLANEKLFF. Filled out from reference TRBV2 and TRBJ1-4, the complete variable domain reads EPEVTQTPSHQVTQMGQEVILRCVPISNHLYFYWYRQILGQKVEFLVSFYNNEISEKSEIFDDQFSVERPDGSNFTLKIRSTKLEDSAMYFCASGQGGLANEKLFFGSGTQLSVL.

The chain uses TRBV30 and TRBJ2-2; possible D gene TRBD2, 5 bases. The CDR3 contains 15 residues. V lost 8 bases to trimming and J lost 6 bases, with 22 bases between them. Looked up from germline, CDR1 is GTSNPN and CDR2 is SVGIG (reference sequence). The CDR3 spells CAVSPRTPRAGELFF. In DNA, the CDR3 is TGTGCCGTTTCCCCAAGGACTCCCCGGGCCGGGGAGCTGTTTTTT.

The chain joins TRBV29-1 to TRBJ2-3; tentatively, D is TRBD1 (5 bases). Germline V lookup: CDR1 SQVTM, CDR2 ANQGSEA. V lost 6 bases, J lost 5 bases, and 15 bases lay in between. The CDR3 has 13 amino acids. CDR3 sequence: CSVLNRTGDTQYF. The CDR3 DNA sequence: TGCAGCGTGCTAAACAGGACGGGAGATACGCAGTATTTT.

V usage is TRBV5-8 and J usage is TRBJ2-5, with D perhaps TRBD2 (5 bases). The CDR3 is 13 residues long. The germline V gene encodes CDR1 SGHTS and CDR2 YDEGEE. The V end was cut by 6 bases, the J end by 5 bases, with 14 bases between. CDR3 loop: CASMRASGETQYF. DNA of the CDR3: TGTGCCAGCATGCGGGCTAGTGGGGAGACCCAGTACTTC.

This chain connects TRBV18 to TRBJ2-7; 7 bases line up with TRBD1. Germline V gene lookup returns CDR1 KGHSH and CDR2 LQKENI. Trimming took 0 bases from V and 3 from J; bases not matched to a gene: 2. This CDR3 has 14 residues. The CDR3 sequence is CASSPPGTDYEQYF. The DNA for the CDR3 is TGTGCCAGCTCACCACCCGGGACAGACTACGAGCAGTACTTC.

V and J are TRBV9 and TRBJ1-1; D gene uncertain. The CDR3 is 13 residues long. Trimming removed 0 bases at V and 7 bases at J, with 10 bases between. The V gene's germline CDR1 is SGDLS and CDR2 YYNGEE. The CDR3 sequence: CASSVGRRSEAFF. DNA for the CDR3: TGTGCCAGCAGCGTAGGCAGGCGAAGTGAAGCTTTCTTT.

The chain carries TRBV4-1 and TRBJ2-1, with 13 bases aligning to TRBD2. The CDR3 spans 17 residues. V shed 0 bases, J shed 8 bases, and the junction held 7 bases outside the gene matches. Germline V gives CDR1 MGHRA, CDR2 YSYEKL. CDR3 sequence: CASSQDSRGLAGDEQFF. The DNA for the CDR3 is TGCGCCAGCAGCCAAGATAGCCGCGGACTAGCGGGAGATGAGCAGTTCTTC.

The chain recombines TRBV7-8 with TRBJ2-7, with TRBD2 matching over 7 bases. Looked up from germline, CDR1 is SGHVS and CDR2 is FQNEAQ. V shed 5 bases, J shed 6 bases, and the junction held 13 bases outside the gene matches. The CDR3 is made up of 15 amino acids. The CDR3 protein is CASSLLETSKGEQYF. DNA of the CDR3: TGTGCCAGCAGCCTACTCGAGACTAGCAAAGGCGAGCAGTACTTC.